Below are 23 T cell receptor beta chains sequenced from a single sample in a study of patients and donors after allogeneic stem cell transplantation. TCRdb itself ran the RT-PCR reads through MiXCR, one entry per CDR3 protein. The table lists approximately 98,000 distinct CDR3 sequences, around 38% of them singletons. The sequencing input was blood, either unsorted or a sorted T cell fraction (not recorded which). These receptors were taken from a human donor who was either an allogeneic HSCT recipient or a stem cell or donor lymphocyte infusion donor (not recorded which). It is not recorded whose cells these are; they may come from a transplant donor.

This clonotype was picked up a small number of times. The chain couples TRBV6-6 to TRBJ2-7, with D possibly matching TRBD2 (6 bases). CDR3 size: 15 residues. Germline CDR1 and CDR2: MNHNY and SVGAGI (reference sequence). The V end lost 2 bases, the J end lost 2 bases, and 13 bases lay between the germline ends. The CDR3 coding sequence is TGTGCCAGCAGTTACGTTGGCGGGAACACCTACGAGCAGTACTTC. Translated, it gives CASSYVGGNTYEQYF.

This clonotype was found a few times. The chain carries TRBV20-1 and TRBJ1-5; possible D gene TRBD1, 5 bases. Germline CDR1 and CDR2: DFQATT and SNEGSKA (reference sequence). Trimming stripped 3 bases from V and 0 bases from J, with 9 bases between. This CDR3 region has 14 residues. CDR3 loop: CSASTTVSNQPQHF. In DNA, the CDR3 is TGCAGTGCTAGTACGACAGTTAGCAATCAGCCCCAGCATTTT.

This clonotype appeared a few times. This chain joins TRBV5-1 and TRBJ2-3; no clear D. The CDR3 is made up of 11 amino acids. With 5 bases removed from V and 4 bases from J, the gap between germline ends came to 5 bases. Germline CDR1 is SGHRS and CDR2 is YFSETQ. This CDR3 reads CASRIADTQYF. The DNA of the CDR3 is TGCGCCAGCAGGATAGCAGATACGCAGTATTTT. The whole variable domain, remainder taken from reference TRBV5-1 and TRBJ2-3, is KAGVTQTPRYLIKTRGQQVTLSCSPISGHRSVSWYQQTPGQGLQFLFEYFSETQRNKGNFPGRFSGRQFSNSRSEMNVSTLELGDSALYLCASRIADTQYFGPGTRLTVL.

The chain uses TRBV11-3 and TRBJ2-1; 14 positions agree with TRBD2. In germline, CDR1 is SGHNT, CDR2 YENEEA. With 3 bases clipped from V and 6 bases from J, the junction kept 10 bases outside the gene matches. There are 18 residues in the CDR3. In DNA, the CDR3 is TGTGCCAGCAGCTTTCGACTAGCGGGAGGGCCAGGGAGCAATGAGCAGTTCTTC. It yields the protein CASSFRLAGGPGSNEQFF.

This clonotype has only one observation. The chain uses TRBV7-7 and TRBJ2-1; 8 nucleotides agree with TRBD1. The CDR3 covers 15 residues. CDR1 is SSHAT, CDR2 FNYEAQ, per germline (reference sequence). V dropped 1 base and J dropped 7; count of bases not matched to a gene: 6. CDR3 sequence reads: CASSLVSRGQNEQFF. DNA of the CDR3: TGTGCCAGCAGCTTAGTTAGCAGGGGGCAAAATGAGCAGTTCTTC.

This clonotype was detected many times. This rearrangement joins TRBV29-1 to TRBJ1-1; no reliable D call. The germline V gene encodes CDR1 SQVTM and CDR2 ANQGSEA. Trimming removed 8 bases at V and 3 bases at J, with 10 bases between. The CDR3 runs to 11 residues. CDR3 protein: CSSERDTEAFF. Here the CDR3 DNA reads TGCAGCTCCGAGAGGGACACTGAAGCTTTCTTT.

In its sample, this clonotype was seen a few times. The rearrangement links TRBV28 to TRBJ1-1; the D gene is possibly TRBD1 (6 bases). Trimming stripped 5 bases from V and 9 bases from J, with 19 bases between. The CDR3 loop spans 14 amino acids. Germline V gene lookup returns CDR1 MDHEN and CDR2 SYDVKM. CDR3 region: CASSPQGHLPKAFF. The CDR3 DNA is TGTGCCAGCAGTCCCCAGGGACACCTTCCCAAAGCTTTCTTT.

The rearrangement uses TRBV10-3 and TRBJ2-7; 9 nucleotides line up with TRBD2. The V and J ends lost 7 bases and 6 bases, in that order; junction bases with no gene match: 4. Germline-derived CDR1 and CDR2 are ENHRY and SYGVKD. This CDR3 is 12 amino acids long. The CDR3 bases are TGTGCCATCATGGCGGGAGGGCCCGAGCAGTACTTC. It is translated as CAIMAGGPEQYF.

The J gene is TRBJ1-1, the V gene TRBV7-9, with 7 bases aligning to TRBD1. The CDR3 length is 15 residues. The V segment lost 3 bases and the J segment 0 bases; nucleotides outside the gene matches: 4. The germline V gene encodes CDR1 SEHNR and CDR2 FQNEAQ (reference sequence). This chain's CDR3 is CASSLIGGLNTEAFF. The CDR3 coding sequence is TGTGCCAGCAGCTTGATAGGGGGCCTGAACACTGAAGCTTTCTTT.

This clonotype was found a few times. V is TRBV12-3 or TRBV12-4 and J is TRBJ2-1; 7 positions match TRBD2. With V trimmed by 6 bases and J by 11 bases, 7 bases remained unmatched. The CDR3 is 12 amino acids. The CDR3 bases are TGTGCCAGCAGCCGTCGACTAGCTCAGCAGTTCTTC. Its protein product is CASSRRLAQQFF.

This clonotype was detected a few times. V is TRBV24-1 and J is TRBJ2-6; D remains unclear. The CDR3 extends over 14 amino acids. Germline CDR1 and CDR2: KGHDR and SFDVKD. V was shortened by 5 bases and J by 4 bases, with 8 bases between the two germline ends. The CDR3 protein is CATSGSVGANVLTF. The DNA of the CDR3 is TGTGCCACCAGTGGTTCAGTGGGGGCCAACGTCCTGACTTTC.

The V call is TRBV6-5, the J call TRBJ1-4, with D maybe TRBD1 (6 bases). Germline lookup yields CDR1 MNHEY and CDR2 SVGAGI. Deletions cut 8 bases from V and 10 bases from J, with 14 bases between. CDR3 length: 12 residues. DNA of the CDR3: TGTGCCAGCTACCAAAGGGGGGGAAAACTGTTTTTT. Its protein is CASYQRGGKLFF.

The V gene is TRBV4-2, the J gene TRBJ2-1; 8 nucleotides line up with TRBD2. The CDR3 has 15 residues. Germline values: CDR1 LGHNA, CDR2 YNFKEQ. J lost 6 bases, V lost 4 bases, and 8 bases had no gene match. In nucleotides, the CDR3 is TGTGCCAGCAGCCCTAGGATAGCGGGACGCAATGAGCAGTTCTTC. It is translated as CASSPRIAGRNEQFF.

The gene calls are TRBV27 and TRBJ2-7, with D perhaps TRBD2 (5 bases). V lost 4 bases, J lost 2 bases, and 9 bases lay in between. The germline gives CDR1 MNHEY, CDR2 SMNVEV (reference sequence). This CDR3 spans 13 amino acids. Written as DNA, the CDR3 is TGTGCCAGCAGTTCCCTAGCCCCCTACGAGCAGTACTTC. Protein sequence: CASSSLAPYEQYF.

Worth noting for this clonotype: Likely a read error: the CDR3 ends without its conserved phenylalanine or tryptophan. V is TRBV6-5 and J is TRBJ1-1; 9 bases agree with TRBD1. J gave up 1 base and V 0 bases, and 6 bases lay outside the gene matches. The CDR3 runs to 17 residues. CDR1 is MNHEY, CDR2 SVGAGI, per germline. In DNA form, the CDR3 reads TGTGCCAGCAGTTACTCCGGGACAGGGTCCACGAACACTGAAGCTTTCTAT. It specifies CASSYSGTGSTNTEAFY.

The chain combines TRBV6-6 with TRBJ1-1; D gene uncertain. With 5 bases removed from V and 1 base from J, the gap between germline ends came to 14 bases. The length of the CDR3 is 15 residues. Per the germline V gene, CDR1 is MNHNY and CDR2 is SVGAGI (reference sequence). CDR3 residues: CASSTSVEGNTEAFF. In nucleotides, the CDR3 is TGTGCCAGCAGTACATCGGTGGAGGGGAACACTGAAGCTTTCTTT.

This clonotype showed up just a few times. The chain is built from TRBV20-1 and TRBJ2-2; D call uncertain. This CDR3 spans 12 amino acids. CDR1 and CDR2 (germline): DFQATT, SNEGSKA (reference sequence). Trimming shortened V by 3 bases and J by 4 bases, and 6 bases separated the two germline ends. The CDR3 protein is CSASTLTGELFF. The CDR3 DNA follows: TGCAGTGCTAGTACCCTCACCGGGGAGCTGTTTTTT.

V gene TRBV12-3 or TRBV12-4 combines with J gene TRBJ2-2, with TRBD1 matching over 7 bases. There are 15 residues in the CDR3. With 5 bases clipped from V and 4 bases from J, the junction kept 7 bases outside the gene matches. CDR3 nucleotide sequence: TGTGCCAGCAGTCCCCACGGGGACAGCACCGGGGAGCTGTTTTTT. Its protein product is CASSPHGDSTGELFF.

The chain uses TRBV11-3 and TRBJ2-5; no clear D gene. Trimming stripped 4 bases from V and 4 bases from J, with 10 bases between. The CDR3 covers 13 residues. From germline, CDR1 is SGHNT and CDR2 YENEEA. In nucleotides, the CDR3 is TGTGCCAGCAGCTCCCCGTTGAGAGAGACCCAGTACTTC. This gives the protein CASSSPLRETQYF.

This chain uses TRBV20-1 with TRBJ2-1, with TRBD1 identical over 12 bases. Germline V gives CDR1 DFQATT, CDR2 SNEGSKA (reference sequence). The junction had 9 bases not matched to a gene; V was cut back by 5 bases and J by 7 bases. CDR3 length: 15 amino acids. The chain's CDR3 is CSAPGGTGGYNEQFF. CDR3 coding DNA: TGCAGTGCTCCCGGAGGGACAGGGGGCTATAATGAGCAGTTCTTC.

This chain joins TRBV20-1 and TRBJ2-1, with TRBD2 identical over 8 bases. Trimming at V came to 7 bases and at J to 4 bases, leaving 12 bases not matched to a gene. The CDR3 is 15 residues long. Per the germline V gene, CDR1 is DFQATT and CDR2 is SNEGSKA (reference sequence). CDR3 coding DNA: TGCAGTGTCGGTAGCGGGAAGGTTTTTTACAATGAGCAGTTCTTC. The encoded protein is CSVGSGKVFYNEQFF.

V is TRBV5-5 and J is TRBJ2-5; the match to TRBD1 covers 7 bases. The CDR3 consists of 12 residues. V dropped 5 bases and J dropped 5; count of bases not matched to a gene: 3. The germline V gene encodes CDR1 SGHKS and CDR2 YYEKEE (reference sequence). The CDR3 protein is CASRDRAETQYF. CDR3 sequence (DNA): TGTGCCAGCAGAGACAGGGCTGAGACCCAGTACTTC. The entire variable domain, with the rest obtained from reference TRBV5-5 and TRBJ2-5, is as follows: DAGVTQSPTHLIKTRGQQVTLRCSPISGHKSVSWYQQVLGQGPQFIFQYYEKEERGRGNFPDRFSARQFPNYSSELNVNALLLGDSALYLCASRDRAETQYFGPGTRLLVL.

The rearrangement joins TRBV7-9 to TRBJ2-3; possible D gene TRBD2, 6 bases. Germline V gene data show CDR1 as SEHNR and CDR2 as FQNEAQ (reference sequence). V dropped 5 bases and J dropped 5 bases, with 20 bases sitting between them. The CDR3 has 16 amino acids. The CDR3 sequence is CASSPLVGGGIDTQYF. In nucleotides, the CDR3 is TGTGCCAGCAGCCCCCTCGTGGGGGGAGGTATAGATACGCAGTATTTT. Together with reference TRBV7-9 and TRBJ2-3, the CDR3 gives the full variable domain: DTGVSQNPRHKITKRGQNVTFRCDPISEHNRLYWYRQTLGQGPEFLTYFQNEAQLEKSRLLSDRFSAERPKGSFSTLEIQRTEQGDSAMYLCASSPLVGGGIDTQYFGPGTRLTVL.